The 25 T cell receptor beta chains below all came from one sample that was sequenced in a study of response to subunit inactivated influenza vaccine. TCRdb fed the RT-PCR reads into MiXCR, producing one record per CDR3 protein. Among some 500,000 distinct CDR3 sequences listed, approximately 12% were seen once. The input for sequencing was PBMCs from blood, taken roughly 6 weeks after vaccination. These receptors came from a man aged 50 to 59 who received an inactivated influenza vaccine.

In its sample, this clonotype was seen a few times. The chain links TRBV11-1 to TRBJ2-5; 9 bases line up with TRBD2. Germline CDR1 and CDR2: SGHAT and FQDESV (reference sequence). The CDR3 loop spans 16 amino acids. The V and J ends lost 3 bases and 2 bases, in that order; junction bases with no gene match: 7. The DNA of the CDR3 is TGTGCCAGCAGCTTGACTAGCGGCATGCAACAAGAGACCCAGTACTTC. Translating it yields CASSLTSGMQQETQYF. The complete variable domain, with remaining parts taken from reference TRBV11-1 and TRBJ2-5, reads EAEVAQSPRYKITEKSQAVAFWCDPISGHATLYWYRQILGQGPELLVQFQDESVVDDSQLPKDRFSAERLKGVDSTLKIQPAELGDSAMYLCASSLTSGMQQETQYFGPGTRLLVL.

This chain joins TRBV11-2 and TRBJ1-2, with a weak D call TRBD1 (5 bases). The germline gives CDR1 SGHAT, CDR2 FQNNGV. Trimming took 5 bases from V and 2 from J, leaving 9 bases between them. The CDR3 runs 13 residues. The CDR3 coding sequence is TGTGCCAGCAGCCGTTCAGGGAACTATGGCTACACCTTC. This translates into CASSRSGNYGYTF. Drawing the rest from reference TRBV11-2 and TRBJ1-2, the complete variable domain is EAGVAQSPRYKIIEKRQSVAFWCNPISGHATLYWYQQILGQGPKLLIQFQNNGVVDDSQLPKDRFSAERLKGVDSTLKIQPAKLEDSAVYLCASSRSGNYGYTFGSGTRLTVV.

This clonotype was counted ten times or more. The chain uses TRBV7-9 and TRBJ2-7; the match to TRBD1 covers 8 bases. V was clipped by 5 bases and J by 3 bases; unmatched bases: 12. The germline V gene encodes CDR1 SEHNR and CDR2 FQNEAQ (reference sequence). This CDR3 contains 16 residues. In DNA, the CDR3 is TGTGCCAGCAGCGGGGGGACAGGTGATGCCTTCTACGAGCAGTACTTC. It codes for CASSGGTGDAFYEQYF.

The chain employs TRBV18 and TRBJ2-3, with 12 bases that match TRBD2. The CDR3 totals 17 residues. Trimming took 0 bases from V and 4 from J; bases not matched to a gene: 5. Looked up from germline, CDR1 is KGHSH and CDR2 is LQKENI. CDR3 DNA: TGTGCCAGCTCACCACCCCTAGCGGGGGGGCATCCAGATACGCAGTATTTT. Translated: CASSPPLAGGHPDTQYF. Supplemented by reference TRBV18 and TRBJ2-3, the full variable domain reads NAGVMQNPRHLVRRRGQEARLRCSPMKGHSHVYWYRQLPEEGLKFMVYLQKENIIDESGMPKERFSAEFPKEGPSILRIQQVVRGDSAAYFCASSPPLAGGHPDTQYFGPGTRLTVL.

This chain connects TRBV9 to TRBJ2-5; D is unresolved. The V gene's germline CDR1 is SGDLS and CDR2 YYNGEE. The V and J ends lost 1 base and 1 base respectively, with 11 bases between them. The CDR3 is made up of 15 amino acids. The CDR3 sequence is CASSVYVGSQETQYF. The CDR3 DNA reads as TGTGCCAGCAGCGTATACGTGGGCAGCCAAGAGACCCAGTACTTC.

The rearrangement joins TRBV28 to TRBJ1-4; the D gene is possibly TRBD1 (6 bases). The CDR3 sequence is 15 residues long. Trimming left V 1 base short and J 7 bases short, with 13 bases between. Germline V CDR1 and CDR2: MDHEN, SYDVKM. CDR3 nucleotide sequence: TGTGCCAGCAGTTTATCGGGGGCGGTGGTTGAAAAACTGTTTTTT. Its translation is CASSLSGAVVEKLFF.

V gene TRBV27 combines with J gene TRBJ2-1; 13 nucleotides line up with TRBD2. The germline CDR1 and CDR2 sequences are MNHEY and SMNVEV (reference sequence). V lost 6 bases, J lost 8 bases, and 4 bases stayed unmatched. The CDR3 has 14 residues. The chain's CDR3 is CASRPGLAGHEQFF. CDR3 sequence (DNA): TGTGCCAGCAGACCGGGACTAGCGGGGCATGAGCAGTTCTTC.

The chain recombines TRBV6-1 with TRBJ1-6, with 9 bases fitting TRBD1. Looked up from germline, CDR1 is MNHNS and CDR2 is SASEGT. This CDR3 region has 15 residues. V lost 3 bases, J lost 8 bases, and 5 bases stayed unmatched. CDR3 sequence reads: CASSESGQGYSPLHF. The CDR3 region has the DNA TGTGCCAGCAGTGAGTCGGGACAGGGTTATTCACCCCTCCACTTT.

The table lists this clonotype with a few counts. The chain joins TRBV12-3 or TRBV12-4 to TRBJ2-1, with D possibly TRBD2 on 5 matching bases. This CDR3 has 13 residues. V lost 6 bases and J 1 base, leaving 7 bases between the germline ends. CDR3 sequence: CASRDWSYNEQFF. As DNA, the CDR3 is TGTGCCAGCAGGGACTGGTCCTACAATGAGCAGTTCTTC.

The chain employs TRBV14 and TRBJ2-2, with D uncertain. V was pared by 2 bases and J by 6 bases, with 7 bases between. This CDR3 has 13 amino acids. Germline V CDR1 and CDR2: SGHDN, FVKESK. The CDR3 protein is CASSQNQAGELFF. The CDR3 DNA sequence: TGTGCCAGCAGCCAAAATCAGGCCGGGGAGCTGTTTTTT.

The chain carries TRBV5-6 and TRBJ2-7; D possibly corresponds to TRBD1 (6 bases). V dropped 6 bases and J dropped 4 bases, with 23 bases sitting between them. From germline, CDR1 is SGHDT and CDR2 YYEEEE. The CDR3 runs 16 residues. The CDR3 is CASTTLDRNRRYEQYF. The CDR3 region has the DNA TGTGCCAGCACCACCCTAGACAGGAACCGGAGGTACGAGCAGTACTTC.

The chain employs TRBV7-2 and TRBJ2-7; TRBD2 matches at 14 bases. CDR3 length equals 16 residues. Trimming took 5 bases from V and 4 from J; bases not matched to a gene: 7. Germline assignment: CDR1 SGHTA and CDR2 FQGNSA. The CDR3: CASSTGLAGGWYEQYF. CDR3 nucleotides: TGTGCCAGCAGCACAGGACTAGCGGGAGGTTGGTACGAGCAGTACTTC.

This clonotype has just a few counts. The chain joins TRBV5-5 to TRBJ2-2; D remains ambiguous. Trimming stripped 4 bases from V and 0 bases from J, with 13 bases between. Germline assignment: CDR1 SGHKS and CDR2 YYEKEE (reference sequence). The CDR3 is 16 residues long. CDR3 sequence (DNA): TGTGCCAGCAGCACGGGCGCAGTAGCGAACACCGGGGAGCTGTTTTTT. It translates to CASSTGAVANTGELFF.

This clonotype turned up a few times. This chain joins TRBV9 and TRBJ2-7; 11 nucleotides align to TRBD2. There are 15 residues in the CDR3. The V gene's germline CDR1 is SGDLS and CDR2 YYNGEE. V lost 2 bases to trimming and J lost 7 bases; unmatched junction nucleotides: 8. As DNA, the CDR3 is TGTGCCAGCAGCGTGAGTAGCGGGAGGGCCAGTGAGCAGTACTTC. Protein product: CASSVSSGRASEQYF.

The J gene is TRBJ2-1, the V gene TRBV9, with D possibly being TRBD1 (8 bases). The V gene lost 0 bases and the J gene lost 6 bases, with 19 bases spanning the gap. The CDR3 contains 17 residues. Germline loops: CDR1 SGDLS, CDR2 YYNGEE. CDR3 protein: CASSVGAGQGGINEQFF. The CDR3 DNA is TGTGCCAGCAGCGTAGGGGCCGGACAGGGAGGGATCAATGAGCAGTTCTTC.

This clonotype came up a few times. The chain is built from TRBV7-8 and TRBJ2-1, with TRBD1 identical over 7 bases. The germline V gene encodes CDR1 SGHVS and CDR2 FQNEAQ. The CDR3 has 18 residues. V shed 3 bases and J 1 base; nucleotides not matched to a gene: 12. The CDR3 coding sequence is TGTGCCAGCAGCTTCGCCGCTGCCGACAGGGCGTCCTACAATGAGCAGTTCTTC. Its protein is CASSFAAADRASYNEQFF.

The chain links TRBV7-2 to TRBJ2-5; D is unresolved. CDR1 and CDR2 from the germline V gene are SGHTA and FQGNSA. The CDR3 consists of 13 residues. V was cut by 3 bases and J by 13 bases, with 18 bases left in between. CDR3 sequence: CASSFDPNTPWYF. The DNA for the CDR3 is TGTGCCAGCAGCTTTGACCCGAACACCCCCTGGTACTTC.

The table lists this clonotype with many counts. The CDR3 loop is CASSAGGGYGYTF. CDR3 sequence (DNA): TGCGCCAGCAGCGCCGGGGGTGGTTATGGCTACACCTTC. V and J are TRBV5-1 and TRBJ1-2; D possibly corresponds to TRBD1 (5 bases). Per germline, CDR1 SGHRS and CDR2 YFSETQ. V lost 4 bases and J 5 bases, leaving 12 bases between the germline ends. This CDR3 comprises 13 residues. Complete variable domain (other parts from reference TRBV5-1 and TRBJ1-2): KAGVTQTPRYLIKTRGQQVTLSCSPISGHRSVSWYQQTPGQGLQFLFEYFSETQRNKGNFPGRFSGRQFSNSRSEMNVSTLELGDSALYLCASSAGGGYGYTFGSGTRLTVV.

The chain employs TRBV10-3 and TRBJ1-6; a weak D match, TRBD1 (5 bases). This CDR3 has 16 amino acids. Germline assignment: CDR1 ENHRY and CDR2 SYGVKD. Deletions cut 5 bases from V and 8 bases from J, with 19 bases between. In nucleotides, the CDR3 is TGTGCCATCAGTACCGGGACCTCTCCAATGTATTCACCCCTCCACTTT. This gives the protein CAISTGTSPMYSPLHF.

This clonotype was counted many times. V usage is TRBV11-2 and J usage is TRBJ2-1; 8 positions match TRBD1. The germline CDR1 and CDR2 sequences are SGHAT and FQNNGV. Trimming took 1 base from V and 5 from J; bases not matched to a gene: 10. This CDR3 comprises 17 residues. In DNA form, the CDR3 reads TGTGCCAGCAGCTTAGTTTCCCGCAGGGGGCTCAACAATGAGCAGTTCTTC. Protein sequence: CASSLVSRRGLNNEQFF.

This clonotype was counted between two and nine times. CDR3 coding DNA: TGTGCCAGCAGGGCCGGGACAGCCAAAGAGACCCAGTACTTC. Translated: CASRAGTAKETQYF. The J gene is TRBJ2-5, the V gene TRBV7-8; TRBD1 matches 7 bases. CDR3 size: 14 residues. V lost 6 bases to trimming and J lost 3 bases; unmatched junction nucleotides: 7. Germline-derived CDR1 and CDR2 are SGHVS and FQNEAQ.

In DNA, the CDR3 is TGTGCCAGCAGTTTGTGGGGGTTCGGGCATCAGCCCCAGCATTTT. Protein product: CASSLWGFGHQPQHF. This sequence joins TRBV12-3 or TRBV12-4 and TRBJ1-5; D is perhaps TRBD1 (5 bases). Trimming left V 3 bases short and J 5 bases short, with 14 bases between. This CDR3 region has 15 residues.

This clonotype has only a few counts. The J gene is TRBJ1-1, the V gene TRBV12-3 or TRBV12-4, with D hard to call. V gave up 5 bases and J gave up 2 bases, with 15 bases separating them. The CDR3 has 15 amino acids. The CDR3 sequence is CASSHPSVGNTEAFF. CDR3 in DNA: TGTGCCAGCAGTCACCCCTCGGTGGGTAACACTGAAGCTTTCTTT.

The V gene is TRBV12-3 or TRBV12-4, the J gene TRBJ2-3; no clear D gene. Between the trimmed V and J ends, which lost 2 bases and 2 bases, there was a span of 8 bases. The CDR3 loop spans 14 amino acids. The CDR3 reads CASSLQAYTDTQYF. The CDR3 DNA sequence: TGTGCCAGCAGTTTACAAGCTTACACAGATACGCAGTATTTT.

The V call is TRBV15, the J call TRBJ1-1; D uncertain. CDR1 is LNHNV, CDR2 YYDKDF, per germline (reference sequence). The CDR3 covers 14 residues. The V and J ends lost 5 bases and 3 bases respectively, with 13 bases between them. CDR3: CATSGVYLDTEAFF. The CDR3 DNA is TGTGCCACCAGCGGAGTTTACCTAGACACTGAAGCTTTCTTT.